Below are 15 T cell receptor beta chains sequenced from a single sample in a study. A single record per CDR3 protein comes from TCRdb applying MiXCR to the RT-PCR reads. The sample yields fewer than 800,000 distinct CDR3 sequences, 12% to 15% seen once. Sample: memory CD4+ T cells from blood. These receptors were obtained from a female donor in good health, serving as a healthy control.

Ten or more counts support this clonotype. V is TRBV10-3 and J is TRBJ2-1, with 7 bases that match TRBD2. CDR1 is ENHRY and CDR2 is SYGVKD in the germline V gene. The V gene end was trimmed by 4 bases and the J gene end by 5 bases; junction bases not matched to a gene: 14. The CDR3 loop spans 17 amino acids. This CDR3 is CAISAPMGRENDNEQFF. CDR3 coding DNA: TGTGCCATCAGTGCTCCCATGGGGCGGGAGAACGACAATGAGCAGTTCTTC.

This clonotype was counted a few times. The rearrangement links TRBV6-5 to TRBJ1-4; weak D call: TRBD1 (6 bases). The V end was cut by 6 bases, the J end by 5 bases, with 13 bases between. The CDR3 runs 14 residues. Looked up from germline, CDR1 is MNHEY and CDR2 is SVGAGI. The CDR3 nucleotides are TGTGCCAGCAGAAGACAGGCGCAGAATGAAAAACTGTTTTTT. This translates into CASRRQAQNEKLFF.

The chain has TRBV12-3 or TRBV12-4 and TRBJ1-5; 7 bases align to TRBD1. CDR3 size: 15 residues. V lost 5 bases and J lost 6; bases outside the gene matches: 10. Here the CDR3 reads CASSRNRGNGQPQHF. CDR3 DNA sequence: TGTGCCAGCAGTCGAAACAGGGGTAACGGTCAGCCCCAGCATTTT.

There are a few counts of this clonotype. The chain is built from TRBV7-3 and TRBJ2-1; possibly TRBD2 for D (5 bases). There are 15 residues in the CDR3. Germline-derived CDR1 and CDR2 are SGHTA and FQGTGA. Trimming removed 2 bases from V and 2 bases from J, with 10 bases in between. The CDR3 DNA is TGTGCCAGCAGCTTATTTGCGACTACCTACAATGAGCAGTTCTTC. Amino acids: CASSLFATTYNEQFF.

The rearrangement uses TRBV20-1 and TRBJ2-1, with 11 bases lining up with TRBD1. The CDR3 runs to 14 residues. Germline V gene data show CDR1 as DFQATT and CDR2 as SNEGSKA (reference sequence). V shed 2 bases and J 7 bases; nucleotides not matched to a gene: 4. CDR3 sequence reads: CSARRTGGGNEQFF. CDR3 bases: TGCAGTGCTAGAAGGACAGGGGGCGGGAATGAGCAGTTCTTC.

CDR3 sequence: CASRPGVGQPQHF. CDR3 sequence (DNA): TGTGCCAGCAGGCCAGGGGTAGGTCAGCCCCAGCATTTT. The genes are TRBV7-2 and TRBJ1-5; D possibly corresponds to TRBD1 (6 bases). The V gene lost 6 bases and the J gene lost 6 bases, with 12 bases spanning the gap. The CDR3 runs to 13 residues. Germline loops: CDR1 SGHTA, CDR2 FQGNSA.

This clonotype has more than one count but fewer than ten. The chain has TRBV9 and TRBJ2-1; 12 positions match TRBD2. The germline V gene encodes CDR1 SGDLS and CDR2 YYNGEE. V lost 4 bases and J lost 10; bases outside the gene matches: 9. The CDR3 consists of 15 residues. The CDR3 coding sequence is TGTGCCAGCAGCCCTCGGACTAGCGGGGCAGGGGAGCAGTTCTTC. It specifies CASSPRTSGAGEQFF.

The V gene is TRBV20-1, the J gene TRBJ1-1, with a tentative D call TRBD1 (6 bases). The CDR3 consists of 12 residues. Germline CDR1 DFQATT, CDR2 SNEGSKA (reference sequence). V dropped 3 bases and J dropped 11 bases, with 16 bases sitting between them. Written as DNA, the CDR3 is TGCAGTGCTAGCGGGGGGGCCGTAAAGGCTTTCTTT. This codes for CSASGGAVKAFF.

The rearrangement uses TRBV11-1 and TRBJ2-7; a possible D gene is TRBD2 (6 bases). The germline V gene has CDR1 SGHAT and CDR2 FQDESV (reference sequence). The CDR3 extends over 12 amino acids. V lost 3 bases, J lost 9 bases, and 12 bases lay in between. In DNA form, the CDR3 reads TGTGCCAGCAGCTTCTCCCGGGAGTGGCAGTACTTC. It is translated as CASSFSREWQYF.

This clonotype was counted many times. The chain joins TRBV20-1 to TRBJ1-2, with 9 nucleotides matching TRBD1. V lost 0 bases to trimming and J lost 7 bases; unmatched junction nucleotides: 9. Germline V gene data show CDR1 as DFQATT and CDR2 as SNEGSKA (reference sequence). The CDR3 covers 15 residues. CDR3 residues: CSARDEGQGKSGYTF. The CDR3 DNA is TGCAGTGCTAGAGATGAGGGACAGGGAAAAAGTGGCTACACCTTC.

V usage is TRBV18 and J usage is TRBJ2-1, with a possible D match to TRBD1 (6 bases). CDR1 and CDR2 from the germline V gene are KGHSH and LQKENI. Trimming stripped 0 bases from V and 5 bases from J, with 11 bases between. This CDR3 is built from 15 residues. Here the CDR3 DNA reads TGTGCCAGCTCACCACCAGCCGGGACAAACAATGAGCAGTTCTTC. Amino acids: CASSPPAGTNNEQFF.

This clonotype occurred a few times. This rearrangement joins TRBV7-9 to TRBJ2-5; either TRBD1 or TRBD2 may supply D (7 bases each). Germline V gene sequence: CDR1 SEHNR, CDR2 FQNEAQ (reference sequence). V was trimmed by 4 bases and J by 0 bases, leaving 18 bases between them. CDR3 length equals 17 residues. CDR3 amino acids: CASSSLRQGGYQETQYF. Here the CDR3 DNA reads TGTGCCAGCAGCTCGCTTCGACAGGGAGGGTACCAAGAGACCCAGTACTTC.

There are a few counts of this clonotype. The chain joins TRBV11-2 to TRBJ2-3; the match to TRBD1 covers 7 bases. This CDR3 comprises 16 residues. Germline lookup yields CDR1 SGHAT and CDR2 FQNNGV. Trimming at V came to 5 bases and at J to 0 bases, leaving 8 bases not matched to a gene. The CDR3 here is CASSPRDSLSTDTQYF. The CDR3 nucleotides read TGTGCCAGCAGCCCCCGGGACAGCCTTAGCACAGATACGCAGTATTTT.

The chain is built from TRBV7-9 and TRBJ2-4; 7 bases line up with TRBD1. The V segment lost 1 base and the J segment 0 bases; nucleotides outside the gene matches: 3. CDR1 is SEHNR and CDR2 is FQNEAQ in the germline V gene (reference sequence). The CDR3 is 16 residues long. The CDR3 nucleotides read TGTGCCAGCAGCTTAGACTACAGGGGAGCCAAAAACATTCAGTACTTC. This sequence encodes CASSLDYRGAKNIQYF.

Many counts were recorded for this clonotype. The chain couples TRBV6-5 to TRBJ2-3; maybe TRBD1 (5 bases). CDR1 is MNHEY, CDR2 SVGAGI, per germline. V was cut by 6 bases and J by 2 bases, with 9 bases left in between. The CDR3 totals 13 residues. The CDR3 region is CASRETVTDTQYF. The CDR3 DNA reads TGTGCCAGCAGGGAGACAGTCACAGATACGCAGTATTTT.